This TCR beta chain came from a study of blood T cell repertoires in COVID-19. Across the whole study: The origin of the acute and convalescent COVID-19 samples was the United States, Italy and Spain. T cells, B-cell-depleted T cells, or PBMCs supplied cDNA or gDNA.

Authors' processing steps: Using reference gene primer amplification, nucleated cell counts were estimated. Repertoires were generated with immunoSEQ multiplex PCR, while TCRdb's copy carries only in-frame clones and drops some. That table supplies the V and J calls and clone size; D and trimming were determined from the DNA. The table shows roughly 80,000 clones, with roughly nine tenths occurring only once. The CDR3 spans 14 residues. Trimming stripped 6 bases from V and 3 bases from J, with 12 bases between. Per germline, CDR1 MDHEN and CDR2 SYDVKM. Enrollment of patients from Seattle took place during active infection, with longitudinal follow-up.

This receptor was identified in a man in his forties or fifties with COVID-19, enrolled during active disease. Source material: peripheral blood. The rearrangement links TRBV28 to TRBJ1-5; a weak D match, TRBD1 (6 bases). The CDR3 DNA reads TGTGCCAGCAGGGAGGACAGCTCCAATCAGCCCCAGCATTTT. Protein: CASREDSSNQPQHF.